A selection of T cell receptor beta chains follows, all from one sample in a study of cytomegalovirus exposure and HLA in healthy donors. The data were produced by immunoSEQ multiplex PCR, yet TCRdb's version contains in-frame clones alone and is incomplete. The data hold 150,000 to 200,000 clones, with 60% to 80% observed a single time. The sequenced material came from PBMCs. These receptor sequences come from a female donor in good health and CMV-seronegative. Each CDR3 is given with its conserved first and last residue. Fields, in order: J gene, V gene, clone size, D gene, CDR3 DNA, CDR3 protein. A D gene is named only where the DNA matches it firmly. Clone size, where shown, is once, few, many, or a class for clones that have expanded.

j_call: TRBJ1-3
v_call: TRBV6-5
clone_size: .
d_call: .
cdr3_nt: TGTGCCAGCAGTGAAACAGGGACTGGAAACACCATATATTTT
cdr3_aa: CASSETGTGNTIYF

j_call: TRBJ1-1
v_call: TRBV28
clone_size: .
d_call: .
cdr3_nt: TGTGCCAGCAGATGGCTGAACACTGAAGCTTTCTTT
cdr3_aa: CASRWLNTEAFF

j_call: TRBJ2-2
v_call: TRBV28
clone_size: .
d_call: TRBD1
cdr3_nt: TGTGCCAGCACAGGGGGCGAATTCGGCGGGGAGCTGTTTTTT
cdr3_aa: CASTGGEFGGELFF

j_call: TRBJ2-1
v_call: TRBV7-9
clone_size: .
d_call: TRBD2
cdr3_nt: TGTGCCAGCAGCTCGACTAGCGGGTTATACAATGAGCAGTTCTTC
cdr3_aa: CASSSTSGLYNEQFF

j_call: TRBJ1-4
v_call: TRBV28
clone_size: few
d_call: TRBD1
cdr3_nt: TGTGCCAGCAGTTTGACAGGGGTTGAGGAAAAACTGTTTTTT
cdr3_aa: CASSLTGVEEKLFF

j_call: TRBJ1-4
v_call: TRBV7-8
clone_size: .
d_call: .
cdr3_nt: TGTGCCAGCAGCTTAGGAAGCGGGTCAACTAATGAAAAACTGTTTTTT
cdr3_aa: CASSLGSGSTNEKLFF

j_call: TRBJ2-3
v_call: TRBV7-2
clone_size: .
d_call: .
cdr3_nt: TGTGCCAGCAGCTTAGAGAGGCTTAGCACAGATACGCAGTATTTT
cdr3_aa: CASSLERLSTDTQYF

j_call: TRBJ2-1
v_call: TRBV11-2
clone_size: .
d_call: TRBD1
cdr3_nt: TGTGCCAGCAGCTCGACAGGGGGGAATGAGCAGTTCTTC
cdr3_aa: CASSSTGGNEQFF

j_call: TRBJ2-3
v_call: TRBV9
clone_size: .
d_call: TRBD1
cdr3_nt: TGTGCCAGCAGCGTAGTGGACAGGGGGACATTTGATACGCAGTATTTT
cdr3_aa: CASSVVDRGTFDTQYF

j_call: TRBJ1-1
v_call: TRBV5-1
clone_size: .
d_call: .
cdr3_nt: TGCGCCAGCAGCCCGCAGTACCTGAACACTGAAGCTTTCTTT
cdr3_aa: CASSPQYLNTEAFF

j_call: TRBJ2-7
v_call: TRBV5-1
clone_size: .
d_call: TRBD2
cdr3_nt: TGCGCCAGCAGCCCCGGGACGGGGGGGAGCGAGCAGTACTTC
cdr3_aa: CASSPGTGGSEQYF

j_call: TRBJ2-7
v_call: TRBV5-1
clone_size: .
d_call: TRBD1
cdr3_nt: TGCGCCAGCAGCGCCGGGACAGCTGAGGGCTCCTACGAGCAGTACTTC
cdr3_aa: CASSAGTAEGSYEQYF

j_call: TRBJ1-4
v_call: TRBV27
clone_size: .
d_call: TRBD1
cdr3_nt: TGTGCCAGCAGTCCCGGGACAGAGAATGAAAAACTGTTTTTT
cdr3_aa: CASSPGTENEKLFF

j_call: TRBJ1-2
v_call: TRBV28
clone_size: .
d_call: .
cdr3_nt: TGTGCCAGCAGTCCCCTAGGGGCGCGGGGCTACACCTTC
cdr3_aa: CASSPLGARGYTF

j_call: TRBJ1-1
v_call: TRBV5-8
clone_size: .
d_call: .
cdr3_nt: TGTGCCAGCAGCTTGGGGCTGAACACTGAAGCTTTCTTT
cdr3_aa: CASSLGLNTEAFF

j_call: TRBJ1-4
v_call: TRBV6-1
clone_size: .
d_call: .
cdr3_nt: TGTGCCAGCAGTGACTGTCCAAGTCTCCTAGTCGACAATGAAAAACTGTTTTTT
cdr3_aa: CASSDCPSLLVDNEKLFF

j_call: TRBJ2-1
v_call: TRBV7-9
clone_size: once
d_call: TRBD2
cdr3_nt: TGTGCCAGCAGCTTGGCGGGAGATCCCCTGAAGGAGTTCTTC
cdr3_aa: CASSLAGDPLKEFF

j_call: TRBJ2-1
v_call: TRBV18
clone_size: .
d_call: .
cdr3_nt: TGTGCCAGCTCACCACCTAGCTCCTACAATGAGCAGTTCTTC
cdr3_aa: CASSPPSSYNEQFF

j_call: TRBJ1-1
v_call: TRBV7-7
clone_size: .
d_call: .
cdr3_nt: TGTGCCAGCAGCTCAACCACACAGGCTGAAGCTTTCTTT
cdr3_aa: CASSSTTQAEAFF

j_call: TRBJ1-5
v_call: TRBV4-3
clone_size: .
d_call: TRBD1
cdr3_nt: TGCGCCAGCAGCCGATTACTAGACAGGGATCAGCCCCAGCATTTT
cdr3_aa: CASSRLLDRDQPQHF

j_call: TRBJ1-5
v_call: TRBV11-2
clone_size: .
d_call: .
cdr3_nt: TGTGCCAGCAGCTTACATTTAGGCAATCAGCCCCAGCATTTT
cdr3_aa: CASSLHLGNQPQHF

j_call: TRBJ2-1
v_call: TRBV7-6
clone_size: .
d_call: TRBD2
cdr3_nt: TGTGCCAGCAGCTCCCAAGCGGGAGGTCCCAACAATGAGCAGTTCTTC
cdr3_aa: CASSSQAGGPNNEQFF

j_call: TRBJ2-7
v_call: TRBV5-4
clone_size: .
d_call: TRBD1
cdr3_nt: TGTGCCAGCAGCTTGGGGGACAGTGCCTACGAGCAGTACTTC
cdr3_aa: CASSLGDSAYEQYF

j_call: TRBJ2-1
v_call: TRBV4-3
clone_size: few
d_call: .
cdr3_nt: TGCGCCAGCAGCTCACGGAATGAGCAGTTCTTC
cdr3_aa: CASSSRNEQFF

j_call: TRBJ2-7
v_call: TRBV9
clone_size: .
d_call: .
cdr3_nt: TGTGCCAGCAGCCCTAGCCTCTACGAGCAGTACTTC
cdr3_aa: CASSPSLYEQYF

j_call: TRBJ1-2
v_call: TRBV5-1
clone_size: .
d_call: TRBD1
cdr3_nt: TGCGCCAGCAGCCCGGGGACAGGGCCGGCTGATGGCTACACCTTC
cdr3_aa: CASSPGTGPADGYTF

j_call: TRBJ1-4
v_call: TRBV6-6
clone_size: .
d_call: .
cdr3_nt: TGTGCCAGCAGCTTAGGACAGAGTAATGAAAAACTGTTTTTT
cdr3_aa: CASSLGQSNEKLFF

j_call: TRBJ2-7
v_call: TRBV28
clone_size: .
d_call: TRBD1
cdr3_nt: TGTGCCAGCAGTTTAAGTACTTTTCCCCGACAGGGCTCCGGTCTAGGGCAGTACTTC
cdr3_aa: CASSLSTFPRQGSGLGQYF

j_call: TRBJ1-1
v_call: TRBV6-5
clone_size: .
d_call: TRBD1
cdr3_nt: TGTGCCAGCAGCACGACAGGGAGGACTGAAGCTTTCTTT
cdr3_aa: CASSTTGRTEAFF

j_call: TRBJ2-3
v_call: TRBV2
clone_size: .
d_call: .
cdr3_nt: TGTGCCAGCAGTGAGGGGCGTACAGGACGTGAAACAGATACGCAGTATTTT
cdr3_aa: CASSEGRTGRETDTQYF

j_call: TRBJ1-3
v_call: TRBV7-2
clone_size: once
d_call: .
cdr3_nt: TGTGCCAGCAGCTTGACCCGGGGCACCATATATTTT
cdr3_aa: CASSLTRGTIYF

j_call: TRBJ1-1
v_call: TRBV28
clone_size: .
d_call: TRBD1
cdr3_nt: TGTGCCAGCAGTTCTGCACTAGGGACAGGGAACACTGAAGCTTTCTTT
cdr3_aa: CASSSALGTGNTEAFF

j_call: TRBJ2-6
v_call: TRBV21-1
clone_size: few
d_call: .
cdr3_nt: TGTGCCAGCAGCATATTACCGGGACAGCCATTCCTGGGGGCCAACGTCCTGACTTTC
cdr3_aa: CASSILPGQPFLGANVLTF

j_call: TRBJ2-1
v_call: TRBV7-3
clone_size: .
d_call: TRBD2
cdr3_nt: TGTGCCAGCAGCTTATCGTTGGGACTAGCGGGGGGCGAGCAGTTCTTC
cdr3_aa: CASSLSLGLAGGEQFF

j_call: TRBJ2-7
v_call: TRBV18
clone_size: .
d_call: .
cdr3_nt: TGTGCCAGCTCACCATCGGGGGACTCCTACGAGCAGTACTTC
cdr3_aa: CASSPSGDSYEQYF

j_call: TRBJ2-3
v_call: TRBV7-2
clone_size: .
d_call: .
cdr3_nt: TGTGCCAGCAAATCCCCGGTGGATACGCAGTATTTT
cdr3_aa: CASKSPVDTQYF

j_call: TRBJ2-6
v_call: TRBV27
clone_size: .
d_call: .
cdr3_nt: TGTGCCAGCAGTCCAACAGGGTCTGGGGCCAACGTCCTGACTTTC
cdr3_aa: CASSPTGSGANVLTF

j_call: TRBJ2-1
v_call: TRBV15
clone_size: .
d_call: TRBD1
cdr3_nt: TGTGCCACCAGCATAGGACAGGGATTAAATGAGCAGTTCTTC
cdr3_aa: CATSIGQGLNEQFF

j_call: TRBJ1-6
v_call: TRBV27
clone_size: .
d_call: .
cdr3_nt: TGTGCCAGCAGTTTAACGACAGAACCCAATTCACCCCTCCACTTT
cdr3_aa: CASSLTTEPNSPLHF

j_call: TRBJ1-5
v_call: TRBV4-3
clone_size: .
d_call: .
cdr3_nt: TGCGCCAGCAGCCAAGCCGTTTTCAATCAGCCCCAGCATTTT
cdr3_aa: CASSQAVFNQPQHF

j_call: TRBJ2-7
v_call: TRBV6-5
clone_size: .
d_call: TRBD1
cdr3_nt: TGTGCCAGCAGTTACTCCGCCGGGACAGGGAGTTCCGAGCAGTACTTC
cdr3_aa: CASSYSAGTGSSEQYF

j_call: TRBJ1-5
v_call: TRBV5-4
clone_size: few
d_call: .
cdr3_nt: TGTGCCAGCAGCTCGAAGAGGGATCTGGGTGCTCAGCCCCAGCATTTT
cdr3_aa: CASSSKRDLGAQPQHF

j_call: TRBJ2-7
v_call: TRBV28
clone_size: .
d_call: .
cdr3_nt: TGTGCCACTTCAACAGTCTACGAGCAGTACTTC
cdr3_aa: CATSTVYEQYF

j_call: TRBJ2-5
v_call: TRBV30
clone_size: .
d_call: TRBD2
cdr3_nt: TGTGCCTGGAGTCCGACCCTAGCGGGCGGGCGGGAGACCCAGTACTTC
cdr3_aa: CAWSPTLAGGRETQYF

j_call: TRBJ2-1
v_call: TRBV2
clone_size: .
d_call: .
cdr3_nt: TGTGCCAGCAGTGCACAGTTAGTCTCCTACAATGAGCAGTTCTTC
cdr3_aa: CASSAQLVSYNEQFF

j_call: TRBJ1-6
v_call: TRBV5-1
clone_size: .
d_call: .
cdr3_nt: TGCGCCAGCGGTGAGGACTTCGTGAATTCACCCCTCCACTTT
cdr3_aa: CASGEDFVNSPLHF

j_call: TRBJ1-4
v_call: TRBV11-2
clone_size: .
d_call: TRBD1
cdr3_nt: TGTGCCAGCAGCCCACTTAGGACAGGGGTCGAAAAACTGTTTTTT
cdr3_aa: CASSPLRTGVEKLFF

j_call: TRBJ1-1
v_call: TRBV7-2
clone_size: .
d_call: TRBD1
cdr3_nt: TGTGCCAGCAGCCGTCAGGGGGAAAACACTGAAGCTTTCTTT
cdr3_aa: CASSRQGENTEAFF

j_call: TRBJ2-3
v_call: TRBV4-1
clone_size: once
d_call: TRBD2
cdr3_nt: TGCGCCAGCAGACCACTAGCGGGAGTTCCAGATACGCAGTATTTT
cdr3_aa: CASRPLAGVPDTQYF

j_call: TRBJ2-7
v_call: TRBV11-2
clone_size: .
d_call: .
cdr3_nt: TGTGCCAGCAGCTTAGGCACCCTAGTCTACGAGCAGTACTTC
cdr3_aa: CASSLGTLVYEQYF

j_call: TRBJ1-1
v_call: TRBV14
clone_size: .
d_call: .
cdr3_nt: TGTGCCAGCAGCCAGAGTCTGAACACTGAAGCTTTCTTT
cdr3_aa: CASSQSLNTEAFF

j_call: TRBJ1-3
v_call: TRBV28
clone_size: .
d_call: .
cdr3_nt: TGTGCCAGCAGTTTGCGCGGAAGGTTAACGAGAAACACCATATATTTT
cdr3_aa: CASSLRGRLTRNTIYF

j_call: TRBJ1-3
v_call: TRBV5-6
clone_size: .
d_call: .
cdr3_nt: TGTGCCAGCAGCTTGTCAGATTCTGGAAACACCATATATTTT
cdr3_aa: CASSLSDSGNTIYF

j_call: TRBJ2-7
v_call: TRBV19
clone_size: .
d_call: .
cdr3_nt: TGTGCCAGTAGTATGCGGAGGACAGTCCAAGGGAACGAGCAGTACTTC
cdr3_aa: CASSMRRTVQGNEQYF

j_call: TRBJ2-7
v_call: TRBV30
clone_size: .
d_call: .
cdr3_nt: TGTGCCTGGTCCCCCCTTTACCTTGACAGGTCCTACGAGCAGTACTTC
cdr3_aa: CAWSPLYLDRSYEQYF

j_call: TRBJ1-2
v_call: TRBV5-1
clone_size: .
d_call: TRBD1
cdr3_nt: TGCGCCAGATTCCGGGACAGTTATTTTGATTTCTATGGCTACACCTTC
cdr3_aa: CARFRDSYFDFYGYTF

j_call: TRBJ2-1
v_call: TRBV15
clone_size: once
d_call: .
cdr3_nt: TGTGCCACCAGCAGAGATCTCCATAGGATAGCCAACAATGAGCAGTTCTTC
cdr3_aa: CATSRDLHRIANNEQFF

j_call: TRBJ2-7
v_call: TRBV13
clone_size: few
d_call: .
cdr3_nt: TGTGCCAGCAGCTTAGTAGGGGAAACCTACGAGCAGTACTTC
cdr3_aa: CASSLVGETYEQYF